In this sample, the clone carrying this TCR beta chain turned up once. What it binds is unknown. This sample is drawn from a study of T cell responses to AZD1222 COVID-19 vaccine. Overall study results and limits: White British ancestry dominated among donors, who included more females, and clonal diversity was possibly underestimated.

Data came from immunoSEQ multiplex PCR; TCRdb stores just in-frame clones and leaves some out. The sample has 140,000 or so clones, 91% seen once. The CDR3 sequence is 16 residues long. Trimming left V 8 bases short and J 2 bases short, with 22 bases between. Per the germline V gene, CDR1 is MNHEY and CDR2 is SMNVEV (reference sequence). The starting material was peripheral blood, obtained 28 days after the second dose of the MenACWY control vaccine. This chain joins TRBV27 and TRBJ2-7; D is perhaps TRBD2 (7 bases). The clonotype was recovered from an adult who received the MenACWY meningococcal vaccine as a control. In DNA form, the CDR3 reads TGTGCCAGCCCCCTTACCGGGGGGCCACACCCCTACGAGCAGTACTTC. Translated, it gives CASPLTGGPHPYEQYF.